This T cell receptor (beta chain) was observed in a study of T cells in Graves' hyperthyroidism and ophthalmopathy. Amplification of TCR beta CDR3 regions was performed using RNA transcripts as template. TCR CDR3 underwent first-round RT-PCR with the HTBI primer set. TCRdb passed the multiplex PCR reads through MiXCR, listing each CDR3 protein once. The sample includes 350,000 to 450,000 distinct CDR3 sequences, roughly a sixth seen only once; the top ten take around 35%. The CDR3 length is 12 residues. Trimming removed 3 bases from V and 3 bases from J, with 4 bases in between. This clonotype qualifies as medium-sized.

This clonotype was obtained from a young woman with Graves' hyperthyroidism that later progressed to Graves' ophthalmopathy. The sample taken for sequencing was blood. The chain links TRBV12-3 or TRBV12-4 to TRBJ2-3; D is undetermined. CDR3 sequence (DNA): TGTGCCAGCAGTTTCCAAACAGATACGCAGTATTTT. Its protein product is CASSFQTDTQYF.